This TCR beta chain was identified in a study of blood T cell repertoires in COVID-19. The wider study: COVID-19 samples collected from the United States, Italy and Spain covered acute and convalescent phases.

Profiled with immunoSEQ multiplex PCR; TCRdb holds only in-frame clones, not every one. Among fewer than 350,000 clones listed, around 89% were seen once. The germline gives CDR1 SGHRS, CDR2 YFSETQ. V shed 3 bases, J shed 7 bases, and the junction held 15 bases outside the gene matches. The CDR3 has 16 amino acids. Seattle patients were enrolled during active infection and followed longitudinally. The V gene is TRBV5-1, the J gene TRBJ2-7; 8 bases are shared with TRBD2. The receptor's source is a woman younger than 45 with COVID-19, enrolled during active disease. Sequences were obtained from peripheral blood. The CDR3 protein is CASSSTSGSPLGEQYV. CDR3 in DNA: TGCGCCAGCAGCTCTACTAGCGGCTCTCCCTTGGGGGAGCAGTACGTC.